This TCR beta chain was retrieved from a study of blood T cells in healthy people across ages. The CDR3 has 17 amino acids. Primers used in a second PCR of about 6 to 11 cycles were a sample-barcoded 5' primer and a J-beta primer mix. TCRdb re-analysed the 5' RACE reads in MiXCR, keeping a single row per CDR3 protein. The sample contains hundreds of thousands of distinct CDR3 sequences, 45% to 65% of which appear only once. The sample taken for sequencing was blood. This chain connects TRBV21-1 to TRBJ2-4; no check of the table's D call, TRBD1, against the DNA was made. TRBV21-1 has pseudogene status. The clonotype was recovered from a man aged 55-75 years in good health. CDR3 residues: CASSTPGQGDDKNIQYF. CDR3 DNA sequence: TGTGCTAGCAGCACCCCAGGACAGGGGGACGACAAAAACATTCAGTACTTC.